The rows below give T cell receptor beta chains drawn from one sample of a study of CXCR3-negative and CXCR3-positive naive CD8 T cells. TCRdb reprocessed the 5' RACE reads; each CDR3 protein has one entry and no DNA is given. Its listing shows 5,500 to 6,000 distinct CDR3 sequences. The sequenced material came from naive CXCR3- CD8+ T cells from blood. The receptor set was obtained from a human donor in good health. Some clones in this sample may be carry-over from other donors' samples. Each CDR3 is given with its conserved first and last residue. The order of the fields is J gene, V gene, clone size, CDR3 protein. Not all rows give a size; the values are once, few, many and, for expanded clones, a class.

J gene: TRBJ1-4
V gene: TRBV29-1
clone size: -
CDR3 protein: CSVLGWDEKLFF

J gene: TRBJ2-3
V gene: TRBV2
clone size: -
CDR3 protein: CASSELAGDGDTQYF

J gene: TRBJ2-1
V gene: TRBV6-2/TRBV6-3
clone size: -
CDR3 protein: CASSQDDGVKYEWFYNEQFF

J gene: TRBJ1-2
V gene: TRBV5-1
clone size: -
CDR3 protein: CASRGADSYGYTF

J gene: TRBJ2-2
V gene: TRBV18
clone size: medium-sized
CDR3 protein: CASSPPPFERGPPGELFF

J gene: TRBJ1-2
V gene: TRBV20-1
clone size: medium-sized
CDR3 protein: CSARDEETGDFYNYGYTF

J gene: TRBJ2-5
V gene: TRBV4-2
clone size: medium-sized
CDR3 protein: CASSQGTSGGGETQYF

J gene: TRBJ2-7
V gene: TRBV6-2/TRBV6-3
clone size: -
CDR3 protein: CASSAGTSSDEQYF

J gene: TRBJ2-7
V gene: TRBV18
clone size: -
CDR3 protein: CASSPLNFLDEQYF

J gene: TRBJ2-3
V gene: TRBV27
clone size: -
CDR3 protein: CASSSPLLWTSGTQTDTQYF

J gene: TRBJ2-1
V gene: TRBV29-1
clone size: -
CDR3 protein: CSALDLGEHEQFF

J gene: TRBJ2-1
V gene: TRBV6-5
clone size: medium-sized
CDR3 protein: CASSMGGNHNEQFF

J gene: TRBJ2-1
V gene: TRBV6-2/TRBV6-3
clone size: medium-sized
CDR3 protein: CASSYPRTGDQVVYNEQFF

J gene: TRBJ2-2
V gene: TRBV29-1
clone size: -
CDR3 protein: CSVVNNAGELFF

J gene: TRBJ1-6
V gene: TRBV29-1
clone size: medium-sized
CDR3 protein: CSVRTGSGNSPLHF

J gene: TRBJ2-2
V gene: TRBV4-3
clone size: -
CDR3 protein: CASSQWTSGSFNTGELFF

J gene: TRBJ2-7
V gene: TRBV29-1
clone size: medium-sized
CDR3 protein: CSVEAGQGYEQYF

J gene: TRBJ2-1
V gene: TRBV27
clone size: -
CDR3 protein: CASSLGGQTSNEQFF

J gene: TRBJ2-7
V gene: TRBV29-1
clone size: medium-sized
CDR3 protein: CSAALTSGGYEQYF

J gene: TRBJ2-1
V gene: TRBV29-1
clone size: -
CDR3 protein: CSVERPGYNEQFF

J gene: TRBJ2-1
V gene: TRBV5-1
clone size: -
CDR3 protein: CASSLVSGGYEEEQFF

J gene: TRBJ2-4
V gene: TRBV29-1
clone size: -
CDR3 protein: CSVELPGARAKNIQYF

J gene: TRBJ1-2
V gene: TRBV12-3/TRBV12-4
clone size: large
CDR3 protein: CASSLEGSAGMYGYTF

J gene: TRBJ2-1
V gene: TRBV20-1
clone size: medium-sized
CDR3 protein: CSARDLKQSRYNEQFF

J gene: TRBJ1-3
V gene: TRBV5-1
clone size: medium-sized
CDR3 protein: CASSSGGSSGNTIYF

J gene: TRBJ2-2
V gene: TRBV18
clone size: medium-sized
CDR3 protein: CASSPPDREGTGELFF

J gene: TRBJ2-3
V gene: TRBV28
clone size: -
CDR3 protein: CASSLPLDTQYF

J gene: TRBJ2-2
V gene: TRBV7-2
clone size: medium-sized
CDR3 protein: CASSLARFEVRGKFRAGELFF

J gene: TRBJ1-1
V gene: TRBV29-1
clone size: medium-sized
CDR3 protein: CSVKTGGTEAFF

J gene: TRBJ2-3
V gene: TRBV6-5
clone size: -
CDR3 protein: CASSYPGYTDTQYF

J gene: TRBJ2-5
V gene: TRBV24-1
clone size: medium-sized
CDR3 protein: CATSETSQRLKETQYF

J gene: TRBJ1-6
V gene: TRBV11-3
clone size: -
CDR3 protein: CASSFTASSYNSPLHF

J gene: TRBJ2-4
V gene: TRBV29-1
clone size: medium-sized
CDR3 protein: CSVEDSWEAKNIQYF

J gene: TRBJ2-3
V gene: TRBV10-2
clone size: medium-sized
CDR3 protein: CASSESQGTDTQYF

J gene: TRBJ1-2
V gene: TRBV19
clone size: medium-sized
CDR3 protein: CASIGAVYGYTF

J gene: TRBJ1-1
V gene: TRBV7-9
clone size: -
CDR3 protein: CASGFTENTEAFF

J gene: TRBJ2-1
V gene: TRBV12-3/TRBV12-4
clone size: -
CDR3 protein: CASGAGSNEQFF

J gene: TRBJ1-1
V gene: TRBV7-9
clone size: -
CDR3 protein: CASNDRNTEAFF

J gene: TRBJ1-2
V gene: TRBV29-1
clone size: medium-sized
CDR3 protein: CSAIDRVNYGYTF

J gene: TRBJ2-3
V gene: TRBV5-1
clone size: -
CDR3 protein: CASSLGLAGGNTDTQYF

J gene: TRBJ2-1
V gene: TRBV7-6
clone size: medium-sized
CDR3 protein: CASSLEGGRFSYNEQFF

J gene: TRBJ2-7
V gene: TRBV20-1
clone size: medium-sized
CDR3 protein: CSALTGDGYEQYF

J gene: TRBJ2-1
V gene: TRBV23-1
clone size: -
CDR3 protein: CASSQSSGRARNEQFF

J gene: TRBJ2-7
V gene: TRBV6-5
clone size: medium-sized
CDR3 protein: CASRKPGRAYEQYF

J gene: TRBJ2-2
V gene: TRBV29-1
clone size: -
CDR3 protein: CSVTGTLNTGELFF

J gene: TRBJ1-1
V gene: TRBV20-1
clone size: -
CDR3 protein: CSARERDTNTEAFF

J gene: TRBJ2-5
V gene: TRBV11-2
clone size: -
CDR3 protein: CASSSLGQETQYF

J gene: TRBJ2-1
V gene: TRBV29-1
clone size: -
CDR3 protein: CSVGGTSSYNEQFF